This T cell receptor beta chain came from a study of blood T cell repertoires in COVID-19. At the level of the study: Nucleic acid was either cDNA or gDNA, and it came from T cells, B-cell-depleted T cells, or PBMCs.

Per germline, CDR1 SGHNT and CDR2 YYREEE (reference sequence). V lost 0 bases to trimming and J lost 2 bases; unmatched junction nucleotides: 5. The CDR3 is 16 amino acids. As handled by the study authors: Reference gene primer amplification gave estimated nucleated cell counts. TCRdb's table, derived via immunoSEQ multiplex PCR, lists solely in-frame clones and lacks some. V and J calls and clone size are copied from that table; D and trimming were computed from the DNA. The sample carries over 85,000 clones, about 88% recorded once. The sample holds one count of this clone. V usage is TRBV5-4 and J usage is TRBJ2-3; 8 bases fit TRBD2. The sample consisted of peripheral blood. This receptor was obtained from a man in his sixties with acute or convalescent COVID-19. CDR3 bases: TGTGCCAGCAGCTTGGCCAACGGGGGGGCCACAGATACGCAGTATTTT. Translation: CASSLANGGATDTQYF.